The rows below give T cell receptor beta chains drawn from one sample of a study of cytomegalovirus exposure and HLA in healthy donors. Some clones are missing from TCRdb's copy, which holds only in-frame ones; the method was immunoSEQ multiplex PCR. The sample holds some 180,000 clones; roughly 9.4% are singletons and the top ten take over 1%. The sample consisted of PBMCs. The source of these receptors is a woman in her twenties or thirties in good health and CMV-seropositive. Each CDR3 is given with its conserved first and last residue. The size of a clone is reported for some rows only, either as once, few or many, or as a class for expanded clones.

abundance: NA
v_gene: TRBV2
len: 18
CDR3aa: CASSESRGTGGWNTEAFF

abundance: few
v_gene: TRBV4-2
len: 17
CDR3aa: CASSQDDQAGVRETQYF

abundance: NA
v_gene: TRBV4-2
len: 12
CDR3aa: CASSQGTYEQFF

abundance: NA
v_gene: TRBV2
len: 15
CDR3aa: CASRRGTGAAYEQYF

abundance: few
v_gene: TRBV5-8
len: 16
CDR3aa: CASSSWTSGPTDTQYF

abundance: few
v_gene: TRBV9
len: 15
CDR3aa: CASSFPTGAGGELFF

abundance: NA
v_gene: TRBV15
len: 15
CDR3aa: CATSRRLAGGDTQYF

abundance: few
v_gene: TRBV19
len: 15
CDR3aa: CASSITAQGVNEQFF

abundance: few
v_gene: TRBV4-1
len: 17
CDR3aa: CASSQDWGLAGVNEQFF

abundance: few
v_gene: TRBV11-3
len: 13
CDR3aa: CASSKTPNTEAFF

abundance: few
v_gene: TRBV5-1
len: 15
CDR3aa: CASSASGTQTDTQYF

abundance: few
v_gene: TRBV19
len: 18
CDR3aa: CASRPDRGQGASNQPQHF

abundance: NA
v_gene: TRBV28
len: 16
CDR3aa: CASTRGTGGARTEAFF

abundance: NA
v_gene: TRBV4-1
len: 16
CDR3aa: CASSRGGRGTRETQYF

abundance: NA
v_gene: TRBV2
len: 22
CDR3aa: CASTPRASGLTRVQSSYNEQFF

abundance: few
v_gene: TRBV2
len: 15
CDR3aa: CASSERRVVTYEQYF

abundance: few
v_gene: TRBV6-1
len: 13
CDR3aa: CASRRGGEDEQFF

abundance: NA
v_gene: TRBV6-5
len: 13
CDR3aa: CASTLGGSYEQYF

abundance: NA
v_gene: TRBV18
len: 12
CDR3aa: CASSPIAGKAFF

abundance: NA
v_gene: TRBV4-1
len: 14
CDR3aa: CASSRGQSTYEQYF

abundance: few
v_gene: TRBV25-1
len: 13
CDR3aa: CASSAGGTGELFF

abundance: few
v_gene: TRBV4-2
len: 12
CDR3aa: CASPSNTGELFF

abundance: few
v_gene: TRBV2
len: 15
CDR3aa: CASSEQGGSGNTIYF